A selection of T cell receptor beta chains follows, all from one sample in a study of shared T cell receptors in the human thymus. Profiling relied on immunoSEQ multiplex PCR, and the TCRdb table lists in-frame clones only, not all of them. The sample lists 700,000 or so clones; approximately 83% were seen once. These data were also reused for a study on human thymus T cells.

Sequenced: thymocytes. These receptors were taken from a girl less than two years old with a congenital heart defect. Both conserved end residues are part of each CDR3. A D gene is named only where the DNA matches it firmly. Some rows mark clone size as missing; the rest say once, few, many or name a class of expanded clone.

>TRBJ2-7|NA|TRBV2|TRBD1
CASSAPGQGTYEQYF
TGTGCCAGCAGTGCCCCGGGACAGGGGACCTACGAGCAGTACTTC
>TRBJ2-1|few|TRBV6-4|TRBD1
CASSDSNRGEQFF
TGTGCCAGCAGTGACTCGAACAGGGGCGAGCAGTTCTTC
>TRBJ1-5|few|TRBV2|TRBD1
CASSRTGQTFGPQHF
TGTGCCAGCAGTAGAACGGGACAGACTTTTGGGCCCCAGCATTTT
>TRBJ1-5|NA|TRBV27|TRBD1
CASRDRRSQPQHF
TGTGCCAGCCGGGACAGGCGGTCTCAGCCCCAGCATTTT
>TRBJ2-5|NA|TRBV6-5|TRBD1
CASNRRTGAIETQYF
TGTGCCAGCAATAGGCGAACAGGGGCGATAGAGACCCAGTACTTC
>TRBJ1-2|few|TRBV6-1|TRBD1
CASSVKIGTGPLTLDYGYTF
TGTGCCAGCAGTGTGAAAATCGGGACAGGTCCCTTGACCCTCGACTATGGCTACACCTTC
>TRBJ2-1|NA|TRBV5-1|TRBD2
CASKMGTSGSYNEQFF
TGCGCCAGTAAAATGGGGACTAGCGGGTCCTACAATGAGCAGTTCTTC
>TRBJ2-3|NA|TRBV5-6|NA
CASSLFPAAFADTQYF
TGTGCCAGCAGCTTGTTTCCGGCGGCCTTCGCAGATACGCAGTATTTT
>TRBJ1-1|few|TRBV7-2|TRBD1
CASSYAQGAGNTEAFF
TGTGCCAGCAGCTACGCGCAGGGGGCCGGGAACACTGAAGCTTTCTTT
>TRBJ2-5|NA|TRBV5-1|NA
CASSLAVLGNPPGTQYF
TGCGCCAGCAGCTTGGCCGTACTCGGGAACCCCCCGGGGACCCAGTACTTC
>TRBJ1-2|NA|TRBV6-5|NA
CASSYSRVYGYTF
TGTGCCAGCAGTTACTCGCGGGTCTATGGCTACACCTTC
>TRBJ1-2|NA|TRBV6-4|NA
CASRPGVLPPPNYGYTF
TGTGCCAGCCGACCCGGGGTTCTTCCCCCACCAAACTATGGCTACACCTTC
>TRBJ1-1|few|TRBV19|NA
CASVRQASSGEAFF
TGTGCCAGCGTGAGACAGGCATCTAGTGGTGAAGCTTTCTTT
>TRBJ1-2|NA|TRBV4-3|TRBD1
CASSQDGGQGRGQDGYTF
TGCGCCAGCAGCCAAGACGGGGGACAGGGGAGAGGGCAGGATGGCTACACCTTC
>TRBJ1-2|NA|TRBV4-1|NA
CASSREQGSYGYGYTF
TGCGCCAGCAGCCGCGAACAGGGATCCTATGGCTATGGCTACACCTTC
>TRBJ1-6|NA|TRBV2|NA
CASAGQLRNSPLHF
TGTGCCAGCGCCGGACAGCTCCGCAATTCACCCCTCCACTTT
>TRBJ2-5|once|TRBV5-4|NA
CASSLTWQGQETQYF
TGTGCCAGCAGCTTGACGTGGCAGGGGCAAGAGACCCAGTACTTC
>TRBJ2-7|NA|TRBV7-2|TRBD2
CASSSQRGGPYEQYF
TGTGCCAGCAGCTCTCAGCGGGGGGGCCCCTACGAGCAGTACTTC
>TRBJ2-2|NA|TRBV5-6|NA
CASSPGSGRCTGELFF
TGTGCCAGCAGCCCTGGGTCAGGGCGCTGCACCGGGGAGCTGTTTTTT
>TRBJ1-1|NA|TRBV18|TRBD1
CASSHRDRGQAFF
TGTGCCAGCTCACACCGGGACAGGGGACAAGCTTTCTTT
>TRBJ1-4|NA|TRBV29-1|TRBD1
CSVGPKGARNEKLFF
TGCAGCGTTGGGCCAAAGGGGGCGCGTAATGAAAAACTGTTTTTT
>TRBJ2-5|NA|TRBV5-1|TRBD2
CASSFRLAGGLQETQYF
TGCGCCAGCAGCTTTCGGCTAGCGGGGGGGTTACAAGAGACCCAGTACTTC
>TRBJ1-6|NA|TRBV2|NA
CASSKISGGGNSPLHF
TGTGCCAGCAGTAAGATTTCCGGGGGGGGAAATTCACCCCTCCACTTT
>TRBJ2-7|NA|TRBV27|TRBD1
CASSLSIRTGVSYEQYF
TGTGCCAGCAGTTTATCGATCCGGACAGGGGTCTCCTACGAGCAGTACTTC
>TRBJ1-3|once|TRBV2|TRBD1
CASSEACLLSPGTEPSGNTIYF
TGTGCCAGCAGTGAAGCTTGTCTCTTGTCCCCCGGGACAGAACCTTCTGGAAACACCATATATTTT
>TRBJ1-6|NA|TRBV5-4|TRBD1
CASSPQQGFNSPLHF
TGTGCCAGCAGCCCACAACAGGGGTTTAATTCACCCCTCCACTTT
>TRBJ1-5|NA|TRBV7-9|NA
CASSLGHRGSHSNQPQHF
TGTGCCAGCAGCTTAGGTCATAGGGGCTCCCATAGCAATCAGCCCCAGCATTTT
>TRBJ2-7|NA|TRBV18|NA
CASSPGASRGHEQYF
TGTGCCAGCTCACCAGGGGCCTCAAGGGGCCACGAGCAGTACTTC
>TRBJ2-6|NA|TRBV28|TRBD1
CASSSTGQGSGANVLTF
TGTGCCAGCAGTTCCACCGGACAGGGGTCCGGGGCCAACGTCCTGACTTTC